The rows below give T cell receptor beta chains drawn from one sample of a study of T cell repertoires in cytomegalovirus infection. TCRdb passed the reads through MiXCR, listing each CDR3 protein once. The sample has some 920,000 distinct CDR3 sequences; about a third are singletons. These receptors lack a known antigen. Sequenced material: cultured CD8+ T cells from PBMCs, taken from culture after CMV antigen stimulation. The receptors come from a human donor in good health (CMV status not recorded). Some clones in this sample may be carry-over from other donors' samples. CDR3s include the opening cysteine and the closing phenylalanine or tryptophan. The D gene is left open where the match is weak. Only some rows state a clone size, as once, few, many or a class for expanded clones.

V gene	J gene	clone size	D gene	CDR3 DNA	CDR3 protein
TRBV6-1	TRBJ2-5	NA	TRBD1	TGTGCCAGCACCCCCGGGACAGGGGGCTATGAGACCCAGTACTTC	CASTPGTGGYETQYF
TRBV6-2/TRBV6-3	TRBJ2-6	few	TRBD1	TGTGCCAGCAGTTATTTGGGACAGGGGGCCCCTGGGGCCAACGTCCTGACTTTC	CASSYLGQGAPGANVLTF
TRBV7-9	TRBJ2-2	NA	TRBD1	TGTGCCAGCAGCTCACGACAGGGGAACACCGGGGAGCTGTTTTTT	CASSSRQGNTGELFF
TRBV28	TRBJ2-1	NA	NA	TGTGCCAGCAGTTTCCCTCCGGGACGGAGTGTTAATGAGCAGTTCTTC	CASSFPPGRSVNEQFF
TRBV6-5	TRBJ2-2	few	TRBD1	TGTGCCAGCAATTCACAGGGGGAACCCGGGGAGCTGTTTTTT	CASNSQGEPGELFF
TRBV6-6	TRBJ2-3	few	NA	TGTGCCAGCATTAGTACCGGGGCTGAGGCAGATACGCAGTATTTT	CASISTGAEADTQYF
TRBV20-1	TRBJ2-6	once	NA	TGCAGTGCTAGAGTGGAGGGGGCTCCTGGGGCCAACGTCCTGACTTTC	CSARVEGAPGANVLTF
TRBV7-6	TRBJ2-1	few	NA	TGTGCCAGCAGCTTAGAGGCAGGCCACAATGAGCAGTTCTTC	CASSLEAGHNEQFF
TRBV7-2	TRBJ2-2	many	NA	TGTGCCAGCAGCTTAGCTCGGCAGGATCTCACCGGGGAGCTGTTTTTT	CASSLARQDLTGELFF
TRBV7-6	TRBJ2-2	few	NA	TGTGCCAGCAGCCTCCCCCCCGGGGAGCTGTTTTTT	CASSLPPGELFF
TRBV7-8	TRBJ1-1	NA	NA	TGTGCCAGCAGCTTGCTACCAGAGTCTCTTCAAGCTTTCTTT	CASSLLPESLQAFF
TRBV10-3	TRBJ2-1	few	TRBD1	TGTGCCATCAGTGAGAAGGGGGCAAGCTCCTACAATGAGCAGTTCTTC	CAISEKGASSYNEQFF